This entry is about one T cell receptor beta chain. Its antigen remains unidentified. The record has no base qualities; no much larger clone is one base away. The data were taken from a study of blood T cell repertoires in COVID-19 (TCRdb year 2020). Regarding the research as a whole: Samples from collaborators originated in the United States, Italy and Spain and spanned both the acute and convalescent phases of COVID-19. The samples were drawn from two sources: the first 160 participants of the ongoing ImmuneRACE study, and 950 to 1,500 subjects contributed by 6 global collaborators. The sample metadata nearly always contained a de-identified subject ID, COVID-19 status, age in years and sex. The dataset comprised deeply sampled blood TCRbeta repertoires from subjects exposed to, actively infected with, or recovered from COVID-19. The material from the prospective study consisted of cDNA or gDNA derived from T cells, B-cell-depleted T cells, or PBMCs. A freely available public database, intended as a resource for researchers studying the immune response to SARS-CoV-2, is where the repertoires were released. Where available, HLA class I and class II types were obtained from metadata supplied by the sample provider rather than from assay-based typing.

At the junction V is shortened by 2 bases and J by 9 bases, with 5 bases in between. Sequences PRHDT (CDR1) and FYEKMQ (CDR2) are obtained from the germline V gene (reference sequence). The CDR3 runs 12 amino acids, cysteine and phenylalanine included. Of the read, only the CDR3 DNA is kept; its 36 bases are in frame from base 1. Whole blood was collected in K2EDTA tubes by collaborating institutions according to the institutions' own protocols. Collaborator samples were shipped for TCRbeta analysis as frozen whole blood, isolated PBMCs, or DNA extracted from either sample type. The investigation overall reported the following: The amount of clinical and demographic metadata varied by source and participant and was provided uncurated.

The immunoSEQ Assay, a bias-controlled multiplex PCR, was used to amplify TCRbeta CDR3 regions from genomic DNA. The authors processed their data as follows. The number of nucleated cells in each sample was estimated from the amplification of reference gene primers within the assay. To quantify the absolute abundance of each unique TCRbeta CDR3 rearrangement, sequence reads were collapsed and filtered. For each sample, productive Simpson clonality was calculated as the square root of Simpson's diversity index over productive rearrangements. In TCRdb, the immuneACCESS table is reduced to in-frame sequences with V and J assigned. These tables do not hold every clone; where another copy was compared, an unresolved V gene accounts for under half, and the others remain unexplained. The V and J calls and the clone size are those of that table, but D and trimming were determined from the DNA. This sample gives about 120,000 clones in total; 85% of them show up just once. About a tenth of the sample is in the top ten clones.

The chain couples TRBV13 to TRBJ1-6; there is no confident call for the D gene. This clonotype originated in an elderly man with acute or convalescent COVID-19. Sample: peripheral blood. The DNA sequence is as follows: TGTGCCAGCAGCTTATCGCGTTCACCCCTCCACTTT. Translated, this is CASSLSRSPLHF.